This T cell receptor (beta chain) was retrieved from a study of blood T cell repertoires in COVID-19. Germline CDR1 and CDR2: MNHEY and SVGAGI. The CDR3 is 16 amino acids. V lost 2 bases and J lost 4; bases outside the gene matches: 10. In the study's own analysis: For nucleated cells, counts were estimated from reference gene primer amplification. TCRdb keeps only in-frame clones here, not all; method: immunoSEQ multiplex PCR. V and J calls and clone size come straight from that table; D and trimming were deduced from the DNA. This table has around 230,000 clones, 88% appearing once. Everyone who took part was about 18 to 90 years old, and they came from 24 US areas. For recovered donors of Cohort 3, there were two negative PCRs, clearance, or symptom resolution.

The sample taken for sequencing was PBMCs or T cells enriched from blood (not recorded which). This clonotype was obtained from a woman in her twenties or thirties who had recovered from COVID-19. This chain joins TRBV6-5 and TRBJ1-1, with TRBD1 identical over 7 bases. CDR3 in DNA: TGTGCCAGCAGTTACGATACAGGGGCCCTTGGCACTGAAGCTTTCTTT. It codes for CASSYDTGALGTEAFF.